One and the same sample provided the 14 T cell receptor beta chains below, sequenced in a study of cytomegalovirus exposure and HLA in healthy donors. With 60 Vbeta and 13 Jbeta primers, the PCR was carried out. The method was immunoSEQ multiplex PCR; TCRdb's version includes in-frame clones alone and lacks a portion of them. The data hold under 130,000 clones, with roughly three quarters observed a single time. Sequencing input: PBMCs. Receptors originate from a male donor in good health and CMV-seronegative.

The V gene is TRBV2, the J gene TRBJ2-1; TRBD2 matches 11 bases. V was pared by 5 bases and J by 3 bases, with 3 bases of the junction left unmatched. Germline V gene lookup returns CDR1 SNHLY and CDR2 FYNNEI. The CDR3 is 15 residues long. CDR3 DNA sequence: TGTGCCAGCAGTCGACTAGCGGGATTCTACAATGAGCAGTTCTTC. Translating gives CASSRLAGFYNEQFF.

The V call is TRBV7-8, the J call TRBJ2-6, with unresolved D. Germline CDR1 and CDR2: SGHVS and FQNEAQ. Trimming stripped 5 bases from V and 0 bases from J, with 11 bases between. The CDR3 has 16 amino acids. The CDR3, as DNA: TGTGCCAGCAGCATCCGCCAAGCCTCTGGGGCCAACGTCCTGACTTTC. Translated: CASSIRQASGANVLTF.

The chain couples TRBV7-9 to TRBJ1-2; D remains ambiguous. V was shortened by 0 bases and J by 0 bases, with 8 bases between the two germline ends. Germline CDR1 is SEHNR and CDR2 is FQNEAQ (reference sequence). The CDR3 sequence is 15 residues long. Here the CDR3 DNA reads TGTGCCAGCAGCTTAGCGGTGGCAGCTAACTATGGCTACACCTTC. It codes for CASSLAVAANYGYTF.

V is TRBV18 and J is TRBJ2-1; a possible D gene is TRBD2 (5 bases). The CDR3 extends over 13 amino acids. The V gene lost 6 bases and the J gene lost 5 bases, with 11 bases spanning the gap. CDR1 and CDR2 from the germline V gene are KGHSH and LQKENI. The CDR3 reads CASSPTRDNEQFF. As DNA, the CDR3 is TGTGCCAGCTCGCCAACTAGGGACAATGAGCAGTTCTTC.

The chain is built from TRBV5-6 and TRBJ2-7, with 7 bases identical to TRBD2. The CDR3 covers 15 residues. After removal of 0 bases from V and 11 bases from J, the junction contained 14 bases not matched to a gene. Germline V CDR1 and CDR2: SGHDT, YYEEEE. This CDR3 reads CASSLASSGATRKYF. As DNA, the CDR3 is TGTGCCAGCAGCTTGGCCTCGAGCGGGGCTACGAGGAAGTACTTC.

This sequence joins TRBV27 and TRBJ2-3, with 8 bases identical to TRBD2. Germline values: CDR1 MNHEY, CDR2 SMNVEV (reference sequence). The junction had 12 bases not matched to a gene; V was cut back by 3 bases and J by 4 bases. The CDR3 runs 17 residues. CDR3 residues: CASSFYLAREGADTQYF. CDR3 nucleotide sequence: TGTGCCAGCAGTTTTTATCTTGCCCGGGAGGGAGCAGATACGCAGTATTTT.

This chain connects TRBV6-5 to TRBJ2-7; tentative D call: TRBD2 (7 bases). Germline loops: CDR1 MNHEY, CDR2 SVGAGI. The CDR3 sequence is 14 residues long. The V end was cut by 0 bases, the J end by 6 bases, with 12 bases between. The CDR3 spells CASSYSRGGPEQYF. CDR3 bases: TGTGCCAGCAGTTACTCGAGGGGGGGGCCCGAGCAGTACTTC.

The CDR3: CASSSRLAGGSYNEQFF. CDR3 DNA sequence: TGTGCCAGCAGCTCCCGACTAGCGGGAGGCAGCTACAATGAGCAGTTCTTC. The J gene is TRBJ2-1, the V gene TRBV11-2; TRBD2 agrees at 13 bases. From germline, CDR1 is SGHAT and CDR2 FQNNGV. This CDR3 has 17 amino acids. The J segment lost 3 bases and the V segment lost 4 bases, leaving 6 bases of the junction unmatched.

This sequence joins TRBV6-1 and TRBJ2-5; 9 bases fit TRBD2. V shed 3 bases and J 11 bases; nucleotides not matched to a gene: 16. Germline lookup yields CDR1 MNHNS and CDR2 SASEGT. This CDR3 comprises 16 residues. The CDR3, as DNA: TGTGCCAGCAGTGATGGGGGGCTAGCGGGACTCTGGGAGCAGTACTTC. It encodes CASSDGGLAGLWEQYF.

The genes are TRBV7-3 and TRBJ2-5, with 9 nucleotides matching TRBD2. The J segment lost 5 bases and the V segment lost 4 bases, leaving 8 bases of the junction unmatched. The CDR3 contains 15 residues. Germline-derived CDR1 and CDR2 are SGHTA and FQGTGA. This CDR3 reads CASSSGTSRLETQYF. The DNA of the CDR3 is TGTGCCAGCAGCTCCGGGACTAGCCGTTTGGAGACCCAGTACTTC.

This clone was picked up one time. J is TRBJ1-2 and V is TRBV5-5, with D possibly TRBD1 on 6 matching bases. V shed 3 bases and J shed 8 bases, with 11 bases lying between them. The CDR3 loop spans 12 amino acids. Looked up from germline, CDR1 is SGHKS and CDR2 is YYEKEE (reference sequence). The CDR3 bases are TGTGCCAGCAGCTCCAGGGGCACGGGCTACACCTTC. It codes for CASSSRGTGYTF.

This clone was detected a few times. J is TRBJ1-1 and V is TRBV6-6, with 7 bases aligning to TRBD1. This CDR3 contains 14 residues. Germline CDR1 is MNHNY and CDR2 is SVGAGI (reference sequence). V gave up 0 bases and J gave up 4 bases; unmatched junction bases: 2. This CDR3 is CASSYSRDSTEAFF. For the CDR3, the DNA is TGTGCCAGCAGTTACTCGAGGGACAGCACTGAAGCTTTCTTT.

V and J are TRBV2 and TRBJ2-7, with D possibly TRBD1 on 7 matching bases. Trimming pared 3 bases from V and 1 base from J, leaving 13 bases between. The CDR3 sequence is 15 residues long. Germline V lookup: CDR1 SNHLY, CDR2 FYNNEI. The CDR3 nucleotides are TGTGCCAGCAGTGACAAGGGGGCGGGATCCTACGAGCAGTACTTC. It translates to CASSDKGAGSYEQYF. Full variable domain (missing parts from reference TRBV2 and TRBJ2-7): EPEVTQTPSHQVTQMGQEVILRCVPISNHLYFYWYRQILGQKVEFLVSFYNNEISEKSEIFDDQFSVERPDGSNFTLKIRSTKLEDSAMYFCASSDKGAGSYEQYFGPGTRLTVT.

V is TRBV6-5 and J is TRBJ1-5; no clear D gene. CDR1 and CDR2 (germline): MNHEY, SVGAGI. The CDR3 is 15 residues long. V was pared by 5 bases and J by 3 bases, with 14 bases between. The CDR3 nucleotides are TGTGCCAGCAGTCGAGGCAACGGCGACAATCAGCCCCAGCATTTT. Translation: CASSRGNGDNQPQHF.